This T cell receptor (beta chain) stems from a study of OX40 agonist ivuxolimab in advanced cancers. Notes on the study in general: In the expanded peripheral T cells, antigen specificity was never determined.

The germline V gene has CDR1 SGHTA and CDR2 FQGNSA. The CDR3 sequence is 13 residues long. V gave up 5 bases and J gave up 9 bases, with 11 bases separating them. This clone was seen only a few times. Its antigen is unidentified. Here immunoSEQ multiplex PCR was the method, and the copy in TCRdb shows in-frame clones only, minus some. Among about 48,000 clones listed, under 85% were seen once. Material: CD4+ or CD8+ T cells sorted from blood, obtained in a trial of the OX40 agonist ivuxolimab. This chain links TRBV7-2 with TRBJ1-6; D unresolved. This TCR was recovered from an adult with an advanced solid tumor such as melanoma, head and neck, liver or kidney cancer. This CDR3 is CASSARVGSPLHF. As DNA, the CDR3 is TGTGCCAGCAGCGCTCGGGTCGGTTCACCCCTCCACTTT.